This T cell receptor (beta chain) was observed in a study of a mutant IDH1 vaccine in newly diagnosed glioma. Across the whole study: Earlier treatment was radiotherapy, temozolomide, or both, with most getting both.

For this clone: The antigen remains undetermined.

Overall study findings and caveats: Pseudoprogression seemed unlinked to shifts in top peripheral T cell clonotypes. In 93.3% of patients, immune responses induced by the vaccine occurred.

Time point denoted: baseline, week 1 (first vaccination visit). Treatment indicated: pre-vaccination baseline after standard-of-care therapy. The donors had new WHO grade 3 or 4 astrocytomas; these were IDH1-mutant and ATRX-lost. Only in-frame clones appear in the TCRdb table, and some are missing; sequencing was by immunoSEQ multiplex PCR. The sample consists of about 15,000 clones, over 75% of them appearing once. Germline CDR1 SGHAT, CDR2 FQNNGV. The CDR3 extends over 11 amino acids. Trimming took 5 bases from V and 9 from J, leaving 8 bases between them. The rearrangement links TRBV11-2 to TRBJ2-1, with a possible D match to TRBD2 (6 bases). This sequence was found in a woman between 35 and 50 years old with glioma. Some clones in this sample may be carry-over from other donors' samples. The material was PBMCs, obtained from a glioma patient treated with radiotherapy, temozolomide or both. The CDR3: CASSRDFEQFF. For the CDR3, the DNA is TGTGCCAGCAGCAGGGACTTTGAGCAGTTCTTC.